A single sample is the source of the 5 T cell receptor beta chains below, sequenced in a study of blood T cells in healthy people across ages. It was with a sample-barcoded 5' primer and a J-beta primer mix that a second PCR of about 6 to 11 cycles was run. TCRdb reprocessed the 5' RACE reads with MiXCR, giving one entry per CDR3 protein. The data show about 900,000 distinct CDR3 sequences, around 68% seen once. Sequencing used blood. These receptors all come from a man in his thirties or forties in good health.

V gene TRBV9 combines with J gene TRBJ2-1; unclear D gene. TRBJ2-7 explains the end of the DNA better; the J call may be wrong. Per germline, CDR1 SGDLS and CDR2 YYNGEE. This CDR3 is built from 16 residues. The CDR3 sequence is CASSVRPFGSYNEQYF. The CDR3 coding sequence is TGTGCCAGCAGCGTCCGCCCATTTGGCTCCTACAATGAGCAGTACTTC.

This clonotype was observed once. The rearrangement joins TRBV27 to TRBJ2-3, with TRBD2 matching over 7 bases. J lost 1 base, V lost 2 bases, and 6 bases had no gene match. Germline V gene lookup returns CDR1 MNHEY and CDR2 SMNVEV (reference sequence). The CDR3 runs 16 residues. The DNA of the CDR3 is TGTGCCAGCAGTTTACGGCCGGGGGGACGCACAGATACGCAGTATTTT. Its translation: CASSLRPGGRTDTQYF.

V is TRBV20-1 and J is TRBJ2-7; D might be TRBD1 or TRBD2, each matching 6 bases. Trimming cost V 4 bases and J 6 bases, with 19 bases left between them. There are 14 residues in the CDR3. Per the germline V gene, CDR1 is DFQATT and CDR2 is SNEGSKA (reference sequence). CDR3: CSAIEGGFASEQYF. CDR3 DNA sequence: TGCAGTGCTATAGAGGGGGGCTTCGCGTCCGAGCAGTACTTC.

This clonotype appeared a few times. Possible read error: a much larger clone is one base away. This rearrangement joins TRBV9 to TRBJ1-6; D is unclear. CDR3 length equals 16 residues. Germline loops: CDR1 SGDLS, CDR2 YYNGEE. The CDR3 nucleotides are TGTGCCAGCAGCGTAGCTACGGATACGACGTATTCACCCCCCCACTTT. It is translated as CASSVATDTTYSPPHF.

Regarding this clonotype: One end of the junction fails to match germline, which may point to a read error. This rearrangement joins TRBV5-5 to TRBJ2-4; perhaps TRBD1 as D (6 bases). The CDR3 is made up of 14 amino acids. The V gene's germline CDR1 is SGHKS and CDR2 YYEKEE (reference sequence). The CDR3 loop is CANSPSQGLREQYF. The CDR3 DNA sequence: TGTGCCAACAGCCCCTCACAGGGCCTCAGGGAGCAGTACTTC.